This T cell receptor (beta chain) was captured by sequencing in a study of T cells in Graves' hyperthyroidism and ophthalmopathy (dated by TCRdb to between 2018 and 2021). Notes on the research overall: Peripheral blood was collected at initial diagnosis, before any treatment. A discovery cohort of about a hundred patients, approximately 45 with Graves' ophthalmopathy and 55 to 65 with stable Graves' hyperthyroidism, was used to find distinguishing TCR V-J signatures. Prospective prediction of ophthalmopathy was tested in an independent validation cohort consisting of some 19 hyperthyroidism patients and approximately 16 patients who later progressed to ophthalmopathy. The 75 to 100 discovery patients were divided at random into training and test sets in a 7:3 ratio. In addition, the study compared T-cell repertoires in thyroid tissue and in blood from over 5 Graves' hyperthyroidism patients. Following sampling, methimazole starting at 30 mg daily was given to hyperthyroidism patients, and high-dose intravenous methylprednisolone was given to ophthalmopathy patients. The paper reports TCR Vbeta CDR3 sequencing of some 140 peripheral blood samples: 43 ophthalmopathy, some 80 hyperthyroidism and around 17 progressor patients.

On this clonotype: The specificity of this receptor is unknown. The sample holds no much larger clone one base away, and base qualities are not on file.

Trimming takes 4 bases off V and 2 bases off J; junction bases not matched to a gene: 5. The CDR3 sequence holds 18 residues, the cysteine and phenylalanine included. The only DNA kept is the CDR3, 54 bases in frame from the first base. Per the germline V gene, SGDLS is the CDR1 and YYNGEE is the CDR2. Amplification of TCR beta CDR3 regions was carried out from RNA transcripts. The first round of RT-PCR for the TCR CDR3 was performed with the HTBI primer set and the Qiagen OneStep RT-PCR kit. Libraries were constructed in a second round of multiplex PCR, after which size selection and purification were performed. Paired-end sequencing of the libraries was performed with 100 bp reads on an Illumina HiSeq2000. Per the source publication's procedure: SOAPnuke was used to process the raw data, removing reads that contained adapters or uncalled bases, had a mean Phred below 15, or lacked an exact match to the constant primer or identifier. COPE v1.2.5 was used to merge the high-quality paired reads, and each unique nucleotide sequence was defined as a clonotype. MiTCR v1.1 was used to align the clonotypes against IMGT TRBV, TRBD and TRBJ reference segments. The analysis was restricted to V-J combinations with a frequency above 0.0001, which together covered about 99% of the repertoires. The TCS score was defined as F50 (clonal expansion) divided by E x V (chaos), with BLOSUM62-based TCRdist calculated between CDR3 peptides within each V-J. Welch's t-statistics and random forest reduced roughly 530 V-J features to 13, which were used in a naive Bayes classifier (R e1071). The raw public data were reprocessed by TCRdb itself: fastp quality trimming at Q25, MiXCR clonotype calling, in-frame beta chains only. Rows merge per CDR3 protein into single entries with the most common DNA and genes. The V and J calls were not made by the authors but by TCRdb's processing. This sample gives hundreds of thousands of distinct CDR3 sequences in total; less than 25% of them show up just once. The biggest ten clones account for roughly 30% of the sample.

Ophthalmopathy patients had moderately to severely active disease, with a Clinical Activity Score of 3 or more, a NOSPECS grade of 4 or more, and a disease duration of less than 3 months. Any patient with an uncontrolled infection, another autoimmune disease, pregnancy or lactation was excluded. Diagnoses were established on the basis of clinical symptoms, serum thyroxine and TRAb, thyroid ultrasound, and orbital computed tomography. Ficoll-Paque density gradient centrifugation was used to isolate PBMCs from 9.5 to 10 ml of fresh peripheral blood. Total RNA was extracted with Trizol reagent, and quality was checked on an Agilent 2100 Bioanalyzer. Overall study results and their limits: Blood samples also contained most of the expanded thyroid clonotypes (frequency above 0.001), which suggests that blood repertoires may reflect thyroid immune responses. No statistical method was used to fix the sample size in advance, and group allocation was not hidden from the investigators. During validation, the model predicted progression to ophthalmopathy a median of approximately six months ahead of onset, with 60% to 71% sensitivity and around 73% specificity. Ophthalmopathy was separated from stable hyperthyroidism by a 13 V-J signature model, with around 90% sensitivity and roughly 84% specificity obtained in cross-validation and 80%/75% obtained in testing.

This receptor was taken from a man younger than 40 with Graves' ophthalmopathy. Specimen: blood. The rearrangement combines TRBV9 with TRBJ2-2, and TRBD2 matches 16 of the central bases. The CDR3 loop reads CASSKGLAGGINTGELFF. The bases are TGTGCCAGCAGCAAGGGACTAGCGGGAGGGATTAACACCGGGGAGCTGTTTTTT.